This T cell receptor (beta chain) was profiled in a study of T cells in Graves' hyperthyroidism and ophthalmopathy. Study-level findings and limits: Most thyroid clonotypes with frequency above 0.001 were detected in blood. Median prediction lead before ophthalmopathy onset was 6.5 months with the model.

RNA transcripts provided the source from which TCR beta CDR3 regions were amplified. HTBI primers were employed in a first-round RT-PCR of the TCR CDR3. TCRdb recomputed calls from the multiplex PCR reads with MiXCR, one row per CDR3 protein. The data show about 480,000 distinct CDR3 sequences, 13% to 15% seen once. This CDR3 region has 15 residues. Germline V gene lookup returns CDR1 DFQATT and CDR2 SNEGSKA (reference sequence). With V trimmed by 3 bases and J by 6 bases, 10 bases remained unmatched. Patients with uncontrolled infections, other autoimmune diseases, pregnancy or lactation were excluded. This clonotype was observed at least ten times. Its matching antigen is unknown.

The chain carries TRBV20-1 and TRBJ2-3; the match to TRBD2 covers 9 bases. This clonotype was sampled from a woman aged 18-30 years with Graves' hyperthyroidism. Sequenced sample: blood. The CDR3 spells CSARRPGLAADTQYF. CDR3 sequence (DNA): TGCAGTGCTAGGAGGCCGGGACTAGCAGCGGATACGCAGTATTTT.